This T cell receptor beta chain was recovered during a study of T cells in Graves' hyperthyroidism and ophthalmopathy. There were TCR beta CDR3 regions amplified from RNA transcripts. First-round RT-PCR targeting the TCR CDR3 was performed with the HTBI primer set. TCRdb called the multiplex PCR reads again in MiXCR, with one record for every CDR3 protein. The sample holds about 96,000 distinct CDR3 sequences, over 50% seen once. Study-wide findings and caveats: A model built on 13 V-J features separated ophthalmopathy from stable hyperthyroidism.

The CDR3 totals 16 residues. After removal of 1 base from V and 9 bases from J, the junction contained 11 bases not matched to a gene. Germline loops: CDR1 SNHLY, CDR2 FYNNEI. Exclusion of a patient resulted from uncontrolled infection, other autoimmune disease, pregnancy or lactation. Fresh peripheral blood, around 11 ml of it, supplied the PBMCs. The table lists this clonotype with a count of one. Its antigen is as yet unknown. This clonotype was obtained from a middle-aged woman with Graves' hyperthyroidism. Material: blood. The rearrangement links TRBV2 to TRBJ2-3; 9 bases map to TRBD2. The CDR3 sequence is CASSEGGGRAKDTQYF. The CDR3 DNA is TGTGCCAGCAGTGAAGGAGGCGGGAGGGCCAAAGACACGCAGTATTTT. The entire variable domain, with the rest obtained from reference TRBV2 and TRBJ2-3, is as follows: EPEVTQTPSHQVTQMGQEVILRCVPISNHLYFYWYRQILGQKVEFLVSFYNNEISEKSEIFDDQFSVERPDGSNFTLKIRSTKLEDSAMYFCASSEGGGRAKDTQYFGPGTRLTVL.